This is a list of T cell receptor beta chains from one sample in a study of low-dose radiotherapy and immunotherapy resistance in tumors. In TCRdb, the reads were re-called with MiXCR into one record per CDR3 protein. Of more than 70,000 distinct CDR3 sequences in the sample, roughly 30% are singletons; the top ten hold 8.5% to 14%. Sequencing used PBMCs, obtained before treatment. These receptors were taken from a female donor with ovarian cancer. CDR3s include the opening cysteine and the closing phenylalanine or tryptophan. D genes are given only for firm matches. Clone size, where shown, is once, few, many, or a class for clones that have expanded.

TRBJ2-7 | TRBV6-2/TRBV6-3 | many | 15 | TRBD2 | TGTGCCAGCAGACCAATAGCGGGAACGTTCTACGAGCAGTACTTC | CASRPIAGTFYEQYF
TRBJ2-7 | TRBV19 | many | 15 | . | TGTGCCAGTAGTCCAACCCGGGACCTTTCCTACGAGCAGTACTTC | CASSPTRDLSYEQYF
TRBJ2-2 | TRBV15 | many | 16 | . | TGTGCCACCAGCAGTACTACAGGGCCGGGCACCGGGGAGCTGTTTTTT | CATSSTTGPGTGELFF
TRBJ2-3 | TRBV29-1 | many | 16 | . | TGCAGCGTTGAAGGGGACGCCCGTGGAGACACAGATACGCAGTATTTT | CSVEGDARGDTDTQYF
TRBJ1-1 | TRBV29-1 | many | 14 | . | TGCAGCGTTGTGAGGGGCAGCATGAACACTGAAGCTTTCTTT | CSVVRGSMNTEAFF
TRBJ2-1 | TRBV5-8 | . | 15 | TRBD1 | TGTGCCAGCAGCCCTTTGCGGACAGGACCGAATGAGCAGTTCTTC | CASSPLRTGPNEQFF
TRBJ1-3 | TRBV6-5 | . | 13 | . | TGTGCCAGCAGTGAAGACCGGGTAAACACCATATATTTT | CASSEDRVNTIYF
TRBJ2-5 | TRBV29-1 | many | 12 | . | TGCAGCGTTGAGGGCTACCAAGAGACCCAGTACTTC | CSVEGYQETQYF
TRBJ1-2 | TRBV28 | . | 14 | . | TGTGCCAGCAGTCCTGCCCTAAATCCAGGCGGCTACACCTTC | CASSPALNPGGYTF
TRBJ2-1 | TRBV7-2 | many | 14 | . | TGTGCCAGCAGCTTAACAGACTCCTACAATGAGCAGTTCTTC | CASSLTDSYNEQFF
TRBJ1-2 | TRBV4-1 | many | 17 | . | TGCGCCAGCAGCCAAGATCATTGGGACGGGATCAACTATGGCTACACCTTC | CASSQDHWDGINYGYTF
TRBJ2-1 | TRBV11-2 | . | 14 | TRBD1 | TGTGCCAGCGTCGGGACAGGTTCCTACAATGAGCAGTTCTTC | CASVGTGSYNEQFF
TRBJ1-3 | TRBV29-1 | many | 13 | . | TGCAGCGCCATGGACAGACCCGGAAACACCATATATTTT | CSAMDRPGNTIYF
TRBJ2-2 | TRBV6-2/TRBV6-3 | . | 14 | . | TGTGCCAGCAGTTTCTTCCGAGAGACCGGGGAGCTGTTTTTT | CASSFFRETGELFF
TRBJ2-7 | TRBV6-2/TRBV6-3 | many | 14 | TRBD2 | TGTGCCAGCAGAGGACTAGCGGCGCCCTACGAGCAGTACTTC | CASRGLAAPYEQYF
TRBJ2-2 | TRBV19 | many | 15 | TRBD1 | TGTGCCAGTAGTATAAAGGACAGGGGAACCGGGGAGCTGTTTTTT | CASSIKDRGTGELFF
TRBJ2-5 | TRBV5-1 | many | 13 | . | TGCGCCAGCAGTCTAAGCGGGCAAGAGACCCAGTACTTC | CASSLSGQETQYF
TRBJ2-3 | TRBV27 | few | 19 | . | TGTGCCAGCAGTTCAGACCCGGGGGTGGCAGGGATGTTAGGAGATACGCAGTATTTT | CASSSDPGVAGMLGDTQYF
TRBJ1-4 | TRBV15 | once | 15 | . | TGTGCCACCAGCAGAGATCAAGGGGGATATGAAAAACTGTTTTTT | CATSRDQGGYEKLFF
TRBJ1-5 | TRBV19 | many | 15 | . | TGTGCCAGTAGATCAATTACTCATAGCAATCAGCCCCAGCATTTT | CASRSITHSNQPQHF
TRBJ1-2 | TRBV3-1 | many | 16 | . | TGTGCCAGCAGCCAAGAGCTAATACTAGGGGGTTCTGGCTACACCTTC | CASSQELILGGSGYTF
TRBJ2-2 | TRBV7-8 | . | 17 | . | TGTGCCAGCAGCTCGGACCTCGCGGGGGCCCCCACCGGGGAGCTGTTTTTT | CASSSDLAGAPTGELFF
TRBJ1-1 | TRBV18 | many | 15 | . | TGTGCCAGCTCACCAGGAAACAGGGTGTGGACTGAAGCTTTCTTT | CASSPGNRVWTEAFF
TRBJ2-3 | TRBV5-4 | . | 17 | TRBD2 | TGTGCCAGCAGCGCCCCGGGGACTAGCGGGGCGGGGGATACGCAGTATTTT | CASSAPGTSGAGDTQYF
TRBJ2-7 | TRBV2 | few | 14 | . | TGTGCCAGCAGTGAGGTAAACGGTCCCTACGAGCAGTACTTC | CASSEVNGPYEQYF
TRBJ1-1 | TRBV12-3/TRBV12-4 | . | 13 | . | TGTGCCACAACCCGGGACTTAAACACTGAAGCTTTCTTT | CATTRDLNTEAFF
TRBJ2-1 | TRBV11-2 | . | 15 | . | TGTGCCAGCAGCTTACCCGGACAGTCCTACAATGAGCAGTTCTTC | CASSLPGQSYNEQFF
TRBJ1-5 | TRBV15 | many | 16 | . | TGTGCCACCAGCGTCCGGGGGAGGACCGGGAATCAGCCCCAGCATTTT | CATSVRGRTGNQPQHF
TRBJ2-1 | TRBV4-1 | . | 13 | . | TGCGCCAGCAGCCAAGTTTTGTACAATGAGCAGTTCTTC | CASSQVLYNEQFF
TRBJ2-2 | TRBV6-1 | . | 14 | TRBD2 | TGTGCCATCCCTCTAGCGGGAGGGCCCGGGGAGCTGTTTTTT | CAIPLAGGPGELFF
TRBJ2-5 | TRBV7-2 | many | 16 | TRBD2 | TGTGCCAGCAGCTTAGTCGTTAGCGGGGGCCAAGAGACCCAGTACTTC | CASSLVVSGGQETQYF
TRBJ1-2 | TRBV23-1 | many | 14 | . | TGCGCCAGCAGTCAATCTAACGGGGGCCGGAGCTACACCTTC | CASSQSNGGRSYTF
TRBJ1-1 | TRBV5-1 | . | 14 | . | TGCGCCAGCAGCCTCTACAGCGGTCCCACTGAAGCTTTCTTT | CASSLYSGPTEAFF
TRBJ1-4 | TRBV6-8 | . | 15 | . | TGTGCCAGCAGTTACTCGCCAGGGTCTAATGAAAAACTGTTTTTT | CASSYSPGSNEKLFF
TRBJ1-4 | TRBV11-1 | many | 13 | . | TGTGCCAGCAGCTTTGGTGGCGATGAAAAACTGTTTTTT | CASSFGGDEKLFF
TRBJ2-3 | TRBV5-1 | many | 16 | . | TGCGCCAGCAGCTTGGCCGGGGCAGGGCTGACGGATACGCAGTATTTT | CASSLAGAGLTDTQYF
TRBJ2-5 | TRBV4-2 | many | 17 | TRBD2 | TGTGCCAGCAGCCGACGCTCTAGCGGGGGGAACCAAGAGACCCAGTACTTC | CASSRRSSGGNQETQYF
TRBJ2-3 | TRBV19 | once | 16 | TRBD2 | TGTGCCAGTACTGTAACATGGACTAGCGGGTCGGATACGCAGTATTTT | CASTVTWTSGSDTQYF
TRBJ2-2 | TRBV20-1 | many | 13 | . | TGCAGTGTAGATTTCGCGAACACCGGGGAGCTGTTTTTT | CSVDFANTGELFF
TRBJ2-7 | TRBV5-6 | many | 14 | TRBD1 | TGTGCCAGCAGCCTGGGCGACAGGGGTCGCGAGCAGTACTTC | CASSLGDRGREQYF
TRBJ2-2 | TRBV11-3 | . | 16 | TRBD1 | TGTGCCAGCAGTTATACAGGGGCTGCGAACACCGGGGAGCTGTTTTTT | CASSYTGAANTGELFF
TRBJ1-2 | TRBV2 | many | 14 | . | TGTGCCAGCAGGGACTCGGGCCTCCCGAGCGGCTACACCTTC | CASRDSGLPSGYTF
TRBJ2-5 | TRBV6-2/TRBV6-3 | many | 16 | TRBD2 | TGTGCCAGCAGTTACGGACTAGCGGGAGGCCAAGAGACCCAGTACTTC | CASSYGLAGGQETQYF
TRBJ1-5 | TRBV28 | medium-sized | 17 | . | TGTGCCAGCACCTCCCCCGGGGAAGGTGGCGGCAATCAGCCCCAGCATTTT | CASTSPGEGGGNQPQHF
TRBJ2-3 | TRBV12-3/TRBV12-4 | few | 17 | TRBD2 | TGTGCCAGCAGTTTGGGGTCTAGCGGGGGGAGCACAGATACGCAGTATTTT | CASSLGSSGGSTDTQYF
TRBJ2-2 | TRBV7-2 | many | 13 | . | TGTGCCAGCAGCCCCGGAGGTTTGGGGGAGCTGTTTTTT | CASSPGGLGELFF